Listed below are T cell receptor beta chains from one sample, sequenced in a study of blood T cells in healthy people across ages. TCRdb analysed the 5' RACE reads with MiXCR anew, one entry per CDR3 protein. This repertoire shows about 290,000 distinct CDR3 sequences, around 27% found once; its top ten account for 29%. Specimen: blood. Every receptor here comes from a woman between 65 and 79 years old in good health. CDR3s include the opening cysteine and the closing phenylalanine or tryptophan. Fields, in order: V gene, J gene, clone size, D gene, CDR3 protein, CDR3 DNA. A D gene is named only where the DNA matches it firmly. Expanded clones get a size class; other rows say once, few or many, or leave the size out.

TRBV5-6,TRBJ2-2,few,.,CASSLILRGNTGELFF,TGTGCCAGCAGCCTGATACTGAGGGGCAACACCGGGGAGCTGTTTTTT
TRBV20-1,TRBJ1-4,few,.,CSARPTTFEKLFF,TGCAGTGCTAGACCGACCACTTTCGAAAAACTGTTTTTT
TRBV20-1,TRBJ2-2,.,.,CSAVHPQGSGELFF,TGCAGTGCTGTTCACCCACAGGGTTCCGGGGAGCTGTTTTTT
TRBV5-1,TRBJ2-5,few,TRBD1,CASSPGQEQETQYF,TGCGCCAGCAGCCCCGGACAGGAACAAGAGACCCAGTACTTC
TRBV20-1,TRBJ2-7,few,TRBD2,CSARGRGQRDSYEQYF,TGCAGTGCTAGAGGCCGCGGCCAGCGGGACTCCTACGAGCAGTACTTC
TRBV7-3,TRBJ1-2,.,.,CASSLTGAGYGYTF,TGTGCCAGCAGCTTAACGGGAGCGGGCTATGGCTACACCTTC
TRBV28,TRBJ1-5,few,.,CASSSPDRSGDSNQPQHF,TGTGCCAGCAGTAGTCCGGACAGAAGCGGGGACAGCAATCAGCCCCAGCATTTT
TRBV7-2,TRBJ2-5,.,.,CASSPNSEPYNERFF,TGTGCCAGCAGCCCCAACAGCGAACCATACAATGAGCGGTTCTTC
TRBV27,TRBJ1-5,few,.,CASSSRDPQGRPQHF,TGTGCCAGCAGTTCCCGGGACCCCCAGGGGAGGCCCCAGCATTTT
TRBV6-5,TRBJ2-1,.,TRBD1,CASSYFSGTGENEQFF,TGTGCCAGCAGTTACTTCTCCGGGACAGGTGAAAATGAGCAGTTCTTC
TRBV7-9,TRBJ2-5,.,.,CASSVNPDLFQETQYF,TGTGCCAGCAGCGTTAACCCAGACCTCTTTCAAGAGACCCAGTACTTC
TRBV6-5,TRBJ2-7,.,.,CASSYSAQGTYEQYF,TGTGCCAGCAGTTACTCCGCCCAGGGGACCTACGAGCAGTACTTC
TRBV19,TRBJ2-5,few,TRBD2,CASSIGRTSGKPGETQYF,TGTGCCAGTAGTATAGGAAGGACTAGCGGGAAGCCTGGAGAGACCCAGTACTTC
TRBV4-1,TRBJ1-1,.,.,CASSRGQHTEAFF,TGCGCCAGCAGCCGAGGACAGCACACTGAAGCTTTCTTT
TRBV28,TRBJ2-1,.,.,CASNSRSGSFGSYNEQFF,TGTGCCAGCAACTCCCGTAGCGGATCCTTTGGATCGTACAATGAGCAGTTCTTC
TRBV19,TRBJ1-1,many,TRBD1,CASSRNRGEAFF,TGTGCCAGTAGTAGAAACAGGGGAGAAGCTTTCTTT
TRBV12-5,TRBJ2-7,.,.,CASGSQFEQYF,TGTGCTAGTGGTTCTCAATTTGAGCAGTACTTC
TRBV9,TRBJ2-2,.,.,CASGEVNTGELFF,TGTGCCAGCGGGGAAGTGAACACCGGGGAGCTGTTTTTT
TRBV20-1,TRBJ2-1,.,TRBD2,CSARDGGGAYNEQFF,TGCAGTGCTAGAGATGGCGGGGGGGCCTACAATGAGCAGTTCTTC
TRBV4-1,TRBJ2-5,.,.,CASSQDGQGKETQYF,TGCGCCAGCAGCCAAGACGGCCAAGGGAAAGAGACCCAGTACTTC
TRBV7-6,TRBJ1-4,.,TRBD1,CASSLRGDSFNEKLFF,TGTGCCAGCAGCTTAAGGGGGGACAGCTTTAATGAAAAACTGTTTTTT
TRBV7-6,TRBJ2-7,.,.,CASSLARGTQANEQYF,TGTGCCAGCAGCTTAGCGCGGGGCACGCAGGCTAACGAGCAGTACTTC
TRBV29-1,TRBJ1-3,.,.,CSGTKRSGNTIYF,TGCAGCGGGACGAAACGCTCTGGAAACACCATATATTTT
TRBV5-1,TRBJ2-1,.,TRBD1,CASSTHRGTDNEQFF,TGCGCCAGCAGCACGCACAGGGGGACGGACAATGAGCAGTTCTTC
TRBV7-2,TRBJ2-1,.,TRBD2,CASSLAVLAGGRDEQFF,TGTGCCAGCAGCTTAGCGGTGTTGGCGGGAGGCCGGGATGAGCAGTTCTTC
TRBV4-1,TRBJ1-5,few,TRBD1,CASSQEEGAGQPQHF,TGCGCCAGCAGCCAAGAGGAGGGGGCGGGTCAGCCCCAGCATTTT
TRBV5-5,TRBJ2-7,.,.,CASSLGAGSNSYEQYF,TGTGCCAGCAGCTTGGGCGCAGGGTCTAATTCCTACGAGCAGTACTTC
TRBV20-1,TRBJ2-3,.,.,CSVWFRDSDTQYF,TGCAGTGTCTGGTTCAGGGATTCAGATACGCAGTATTTT
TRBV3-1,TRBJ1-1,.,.,CASSQVHTEAFF,TGTGCCAGCAGCCAAGTGCACACTGAAGCTTTCTTT
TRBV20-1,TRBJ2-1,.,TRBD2,CSANPGLAASYNEQFF,TGCAGTGCTAACCCGGGACTAGCGGCCTCCTACAATGAGCAGTTCTTC
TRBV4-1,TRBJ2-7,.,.,CASSQEMDWLSYEQYF,TGCGCCAGCAGCCAAGAAATGGACTGGCTCTCCTACGAGCAGTACTTC